The entry below gives a single T cell receptor (beta chain) sequence along with its context. In the PCR, 60 Vbeta and 13 Jbeta primers were used. Only in-frame clones appear in the TCRdb table, and some are missing; sequencing was by immunoSEQ multiplex PCR. This table has roughly 150,000 clones, 82% appearing once. The sample comes from a study of cytomegalovirus exposure and HLA in healthy donors. V trimming: 0 bases; J trimming: 2 bases; junction bases outside the gene matches: 13. This CDR3 has 18 amino acids. Germline values: CDR1 PRHDT, CDR2 FYEKMQ (reference sequence). The chain combines TRBV13 with TRBJ2-7; 7 bases align to TRBD2. The sequenced sample was PBMCs. The TCR was taken from a girl aged 2 to 9 in good health and CMV-seropositive. As DNA, the CDR3 is TGTGCCAGCAGCTTAGGGAGATGGGGCGGGAGCCCGACCTACGAGCAGTACTTC. This encodes CASSLGRWGGSPTYEQYF.